One sample yielded the 2 T cell receptor beta chains listed below, sequenced in a study of T cells in Graves' hyperthyroidism and ophthalmopathy. TCR beta CDR3 sequences were amplified from RNA transcripts. First-round RT-PCR targeting the TCR CDR3 was performed with the HTBI primer set. TCRdb itself ran the multiplex PCR reads through MiXCR, one entry per CDR3 protein. Of hundreds of thousands of distinct CDR3 sequences in the sample, over 35% are singletons; the top ten hold roughly 31%. The source material was blood. The receptors originated from a woman between 40 and 50 years old with Graves' hyperthyroidism.

As to this clonotype: Germline and junction disagree at one end, which may indicate a read error. The chain couples TRBV6-5 to TRBJ1-1; D not certain. From germline, CDR1 is MNHEY and CDR2 SVGAGI. The CDR3 sequence is 14 residues long. The CDR3 sequence is CAISYEALGSEAFF. The CDR3 DNA reads as TGTGCCATCAGTTACGAAGCGCTGGGTTCTGAAGCTTTCTTT.

Notes on this clonotype: Compared with germline, one end of the junction differs, possibly owing to a read error. This chain joins TRBV10-3 and TRBJ1-4; D gene ambiguous. Germline V lookup: CDR1 ENHRY, CDR2 SYGVKD. The CDR3 is 13 residues long. In nucleotides, the CDR3 is TGTGCCAGCAGTGAAGTGAGGAATGAAAAACTGTTTTTT. Translated, it gives CASSEVRNEKLFF.